Listed below are T cell receptor beta chains from one sample, sequenced in a study of cytomegalovirus exposure and HLA in healthy donors. Sequencing used immunoSEQ multiplex PCR; TCRdb keeps in-frame clones, though not all of them. The table includes some 180,000 clones, less than 90% detected once. The specimen was PBMCs. These receptors all stem from a girl under 18 in good health and CMV-seropositive. Both conserved end residues are part of each CDR3. The D gene is left open where the match is weak. Clone size is stated in some rows and not others, as once, few, many or a class when expanded.

cdr3_nt: TGTGCCAGCAGCCTAGGGACAGGCTCAGAGACCCAGTACTTC; cdr3_aa: CASSLGTGSETQYF; clone_size: NA; d_call: TRBD1; j_call: TRBJ2-5; v_call: TRBV11-2
cdr3_nt: TGTGCCAGCAGCCGGACTAGCGGGGACACCGGGGAGCTGTTTTTT; cdr3_aa: CASSRTSGDTGELFF; clone_size: few; d_call: TRBD2; j_call: TRBJ2-2; v_call: TRBV6-1
cdr3_nt: TGTGCCAGTAGTATTATGGGCGGGAGCGATGAGCAGTTCTTC; cdr3_aa: CASSIMGGSDEQFF; clone_size: few; d_call: TRBD2; j_call: TRBJ2-1; v_call: TRBV19
cdr3_nt: TGTGCCGGCAGTGAGACAGGGCTCAATCAGCCCCAGCATTTT; cdr3_aa: CAGSETGLNQPQHF; clone_size: once; d_call: TRBD1; j_call: TRBJ1-5; v_call: TRBV25-1
cdr3_nt: TGTGCCAGCAGTTACCGGAGGGCCCCCCCAGATACGCAGTATTTT; cdr3_aa: CASSYRRAPPDTQYF; clone_size: NA; d_call: NA; j_call: TRBJ2-3; v_call: TRBV6-5
cdr3_nt: TGCGCCAGCAGCTTGGCCCCAGCGGGAGGCAATGAGCAGTTCTTC; cdr3_aa: CASSLAPAGGNEQFF; clone_size: NA; d_call: TRBD2; j_call: TRBJ2-1; v_call: TRBV5-1
cdr3_nt: TGTGCCAGCAGCTCGGGACTAGCGGGAGAGACCCAGTACTTC; cdr3_aa: CASSSGLAGETQYF; clone_size: NA; d_call: TRBD2; j_call: TRBJ2-5; v_call: TRBV7-3
cdr3_nt: TGTGCCAGTAGAGCATGGGATTCACGGGAGGGAATTTCGGATGAGCAGTTCTTC; cdr3_aa: CASRAWDSREGISDEQFF; clone_size: NA; d_call: TRBD2; j_call: TRBJ2-1; v_call: TRBV19
cdr3_nt: TGTGCCAGCAGCATCACTAGCGGGAGAGGTCTCGAGCAGTACTTC; cdr3_aa: CASSITSGRGLEQYF; clone_size: NA; d_call: TRBD2; j_call: TRBJ2-7; v_call: TRBV7-9
cdr3_nt: TGCGCCAGCAGCCAAGTTACCACAGCCTCCTACGAGCAGTACTTC; cdr3_aa: CASSQVTTASYEQYF; clone_size: NA; d_call: NA; j_call: TRBJ2-7; v_call: TRBV4-1
cdr3_nt: TGTGCCAGTAGTATATTCCCGGGACAGGGATACAATGAGCAGTTCTTC; cdr3_aa: CASSIFPGQGYNEQFF; clone_size: NA; d_call: TRBD1; j_call: TRBJ2-1; v_call: TRBV19
cdr3_nt: TGTGCCAGCAGCTCAGGCTCCTACAATGAGCAGTTCTTC; cdr3_aa: CASSSGSYNEQFF; clone_size: NA; d_call: NA; j_call: TRBJ2-1; v_call: TRBV11-3
cdr3_nt: TGTGCCAGCAGTGGTTTCGGGACAGGGTATCAGCCCCAGCATTTT; cdr3_aa: CASSGFGTGYQPQHF; clone_size: NA; d_call: TRBD1; j_call: TRBJ1-5; v_call: TRBV6-5
cdr3_nt: TGCGCCAGCAGCTTGGTGCCTAGCGGGAGTTACGAGCAGTACTTC; cdr3_aa: CASSLVPSGSYEQYF; clone_size: NA; d_call: TRBD2; j_call: TRBJ2-7; v_call: TRBV5-1
cdr3_nt: TGTGCCAGTAGTACTCCTGGACAGGGACCTAACTATGGCTACACCTTC; cdr3_aa: CASSTPGQGPNYGYTF; clone_size: NA; d_call: TRBD1; j_call: TRBJ1-2; v_call: TRBV19
cdr3_nt: TGTGCCAGCAGCTTAGCGGGTGAAGCTTTCTTT; cdr3_aa: CASSLAGEAFF; clone_size: NA; d_call: NA; j_call: TRBJ1-1; v_call: TRBV11-2
cdr3_nt: TGCGCCAGCAGCCAAGGGACAGGGGGGTCAAAGCCCCAGCATTTT; cdr3_aa: CASSQGTGGSKPQHF; clone_size: NA; d_call: TRBD1; j_call: TRBJ1-5; v_call: TRBV4-1
cdr3_nt: TGTGCCAGCAGCGAAGACAGCAACTATGGCTACACCTTC; cdr3_aa: CASSEDSNYGYTF; clone_size: NA; d_call: NA; j_call: TRBJ1-2; v_call: TRBV5-4
cdr3_nt: TGTGCCTGGAGACCGGGCAGGGTCAGTTCTGGAAACACCATATATTTT; cdr3_aa: CAWRPGRVSSGNTIYF; clone_size: few; d_call: NA; j_call: TRBJ1-3; v_call: TRBV30
cdr3_nt: TGTGCCAGCAGTCCCAGGTGGGATGGCTACACCTTC; cdr3_aa: CASSPRWDGYTF; clone_size: few; d_call: NA; j_call: TRBJ1-2; v_call: TRBV5-6
cdr3_nt: TGTGCCAGCAGCTTCCCGGACAGGGTATTGGACACTGAAGCTTTCTTT; cdr3_aa: CASSFPDRVLDTEAFF; clone_size: once; d_call: TRBD1; j_call: TRBJ1-1; v_call: TRBV7-9
cdr3_nt: TGTGCCTGGAGTCGGCGGGAAACCTACGAGCAGTACTTC; cdr3_aa: CAWSRRETYEQYF; clone_size: NA; d_call: NA; j_call: TRBJ2-7; v_call: TRBV30
cdr3_nt: TGTGCCAGCAGCCAGACTATCACAGATACGCAGTATTTT; cdr3_aa: CASSQTITDTQYF; clone_size: NA; d_call: NA; j_call: TRBJ2-3; v_call: TRBV7-6
cdr3_nt: TGTGCCAGTAGGAGCGGTCCAGTAGCAGATCGATTGGATACGCAGTATTTT; cdr3_aa: CASRSGPVADRLDTQYF; clone_size: once; d_call: NA; j_call: TRBJ2-3; v_call: TRBV19
cdr3_nt: TGTGCCAGCAGCTTAAGGGGCCGAGGCAATCAGCCCCAGCATTTT; cdr3_aa: CASSLRGRGNQPQHF; clone_size: NA; d_call: NA; j_call: TRBJ1-5; v_call: TRBV5-6
cdr3_nt: TGTGCCAGCTCACCATACAACAGGGGACTTTTAGAGACCCAGTACTTC; cdr3_aa: CASSPYNRGLLETQYF; clone_size: NA; d_call: NA; j_call: TRBJ2-5; v_call: TRBV18
cdr3_nt: TGTGCCAGCAGCTCGTCGGCGAGGGGGTACAGAACTAACTATGGCTACACCTTC; cdr3_aa: CASSSSARGYRTNYGYTF; clone_size: NA; d_call: NA; j_call: TRBJ1-2; v_call: TRBV5-6
cdr3_nt: TGTGCCAGCAGCTTAAACAGACTAGCGGGAGGGTTGGGAGAGACCCAGTACTTC; cdr3_aa: CASSLNRLAGGLGETQYF; clone_size: NA; d_call: TRBD2; j_call: TRBJ2-5; v_call: TRBV7-6
cdr3_nt: TGTGCCAGCAGCTTAAGGGGTATAGCCAAAAACATTCAGTACTTC; cdr3_aa: CASSLRGIAKNIQYF; clone_size: NA; d_call: NA; j_call: TRBJ2-4; v_call: TRBV7-9
cdr3_nt: TGCGCCAGCAGCCTCGGACTAGCGGGAGGTCACTCATCCACAGATACGCAGTATTTT; cdr3_aa: CASSLGLAGGHSSTDTQYF; clone_size: once; d_call: TRBD2; j_call: TRBJ2-3; v_call: TRBV4-3
cdr3_nt: TGTGCCAGCAGCCAAGATGGGAGGGAGGGTTACAATGAGCAGTTCTTC; cdr3_aa: CASSQDGREGYNEQFF; clone_size: NA; d_call: TRBD2; j_call: TRBJ2-1; v_call: TRBV4-2
cdr3_nt: TGTGCCCAGGGTAGCGGGGCCTCCGAGCAGTACTTC; cdr3_aa: CAQGSGASEQYF; clone_size: NA; d_call: TRBD2; j_call: TRBJ2-7; v_call: TRBV30
cdr3_nt: TGTGCCAGCAGCTTAGTGGCTAGCGTCTCCTACGAGCAGTACTTC; cdr3_aa: CASSLVASVSYEQYF; clone_size: NA; d_call: NA; j_call: TRBJ2-7; v_call: TRBV7-6
cdr3_nt: TGTGCCAGTAGTATAGTTTCTAGCGGCCCCTCGGAGCTGTTTTTT; cdr3_aa: CASSIVSSGPSELFF; clone_size: NA; d_call: TRBD2; j_call: TRBJ2-2; v_call: TRBV19
cdr3_nt: TGTGCCAGTAGTACGACAGGGTTGGATCAGCCCCAGCATTTT; cdr3_aa: CASSTTGLDQPQHF; clone_size: NA; d_call: TRBD1; j_call: TRBJ1-5; v_call: TRBV19
cdr3_nt: TGTGCCAGCAGCTTAAAGCGGGAGGCAGATACGCAGTATTTT; cdr3_aa: CASSLKREADTQYF; clone_size: once; d_call: TRBD2; j_call: TRBJ2-3; v_call: TRBV7-9
cdr3_nt: TGTGCCAGTAGTGTGAACGGGAAGAACACTGAAGCTTTCTTT; cdr3_aa: CASSVNGKNTEAFF; clone_size: NA; d_call: NA; j_call: TRBJ1-1; v_call: TRBV19
cdr3_nt: TGTGCCAGCAGCTTAATGAGCGGAGGGAAGGGGGAGACCCAGTACTTC; cdr3_aa: CASSLMSGGKGETQYF; clone_size: NA; d_call: NA; j_call: TRBJ2-5; v_call: TRBV7-2
cdr3_nt: TGTGCCAGCAGTAGCTTGGGACTAGCGGGAGAGCACACCGGGGAGCTGTTTTTT; cdr3_aa: CASSSLGLAGEHTGELFF; clone_size: NA; d_call: TRBD2; j_call: TRBJ2-2; v_call: TRBV5-6
cdr3_nt: TGTGCCTGGAGTGTCCAATTAGCTCGTTCTCAAGAGACCCAGTACTTC; cdr3_aa: CAWSVQLARSQETQYF; clone_size: NA; d_call: NA; j_call: TRBJ2-5; v_call: TRBV30
cdr3_nt: TGTGCCAGCAGCGTAGGGGCGGGAGTGCTTGGGGCCAACGTCCTGACTTTC; cdr3_aa: CASSVGAGVLGANVLTF; clone_size: NA; d_call: TRBD2; j_call: TRBJ2-6; v_call: TRBV9
cdr3_nt: TGTGCCAGCCGGGGTCGGGAAGAAAAACTGTTTTTT; cdr3_aa: CASRGREEKLFF; clone_size: NA; d_call: NA; j_call: TRBJ1-4; v_call: TRBV2
cdr3_nt: TGTGCCAGCAGACTGAGAGAGGGGGGGAAGACCCAGTACTTC; cdr3_aa: CASRLREGGKTQYF; clone_size: few; d_call: NA; j_call: TRBJ2-5; v_call: TRBV6-1
cdr3_nt: TGTGCCAGTAGTATCCCCGGAGGGAACACTGAAGCTTTCTTT; cdr3_aa: CASSIPGGNTEAFF; clone_size: NA; d_call: NA; j_call: TRBJ1-1; v_call: TRBV19
cdr3_nt: TGTGCCTGGAGTGTTGAAAGGGGATATGGCACAGATACGCAGTATTTT; cdr3_aa: CAWSVERGYGTDTQYF; clone_size: NA; d_call: NA; j_call: TRBJ2-3; v_call: TRBV30
cdr3_nt: TGTGCCGCCCGGTTGGGACAAGTGAACACTGAAGCTTTCTTT; cdr3_aa: CAARLGQVNTEAFF; clone_size: NA; d_call: NA; j_call: TRBJ1-1; v_call: TRBV28
cdr3_nt: TGTGCCTGGAGTGAGGGGCCCTACGAGCAGTACTTC; cdr3_aa: CAWSEGPYEQYF; clone_size: NA; d_call: NA; j_call: TRBJ2-7; v_call: TRBV30
cdr3_nt: TGTGCCAGCAGTTTATACACAGCAACTAATGAAAAACTGTTTTTT; cdr3_aa: CASSLYTATNEKLFF; clone_size: NA; d_call: NA; j_call: TRBJ1-4; v_call: TRBV28
cdr3_nt: TGCGCCAGCAGCTTGGGACTAGCGGGAGGTTACGAGCAGTACTTC; cdr3_aa: CASSLGLAGGYEQYF; clone_size: NA; d_call: TRBD2; j_call: TRBJ2-7; v_call: TRBV5-1
cdr3_nt: TGTGCCAGCAGTTTATCACGAAATTCACGGGGTGGCTACACCTTC; cdr3_aa: CASSLSRNSRGGYTF; clone_size: NA; d_call: NA; j_call: TRBJ1-2; v_call: TRBV27
cdr3_nt: TGTGCCAGCAGCTCACAACAGGGTATCACGGAGACCCAGTACTTC; cdr3_aa: CASSSQQGITETQYF; clone_size: NA; d_call: NA; j_call: TRBJ2-5; v_call: TRBV5-4
cdr3_nt: TGTGCCAGCAGGGTGACTAGCGGGGGTCCGACCGAGCAGTACTTC; cdr3_aa: CASRVTSGGPTEQYF; clone_size: once; d_call: TRBD2; j_call: TRBJ2-7; v_call: TRBV2
cdr3_nt: TGTGCCAGCAGTACGCTAGCGGGAGGCCGGGGGGAGACCCAGTACTTC; cdr3_aa: CASSTLAGGRGETQYF; clone_size: NA; d_call: TRBD2; j_call: TRBJ2-5; v_call: TRBV27
cdr3_nt: TGTGCCTGGAGCCATACTAGCGGGAGAAATAATGAGCAGTTCTTC; cdr3_aa: CAWSHTSGRNNEQFF; clone_size: NA; d_call: TRBD2; j_call: TRBJ2-1; v_call: TRBV30
cdr3_nt: TGCGCCAGCAGCTTGCAGGGGGCGGACACTGAAGCTTTCTTT; cdr3_aa: CASSLQGADTEAFF; clone_size: NA; d_call: TRBD1; j_call: TRBJ1-1; v_call: TRBV5-1
cdr3_nt: TGTGCCAGCAGTTCCTACACCGGCGGCGGGGCCAACGTCCTGACTTTC; cdr3_aa: CASSSYTGGGANVLTF; clone_size: NA; d_call: NA; j_call: TRBJ2-6; v_call: TRBV27